Each of the 31 T cell receptor beta chains below was sequenced from the same sample in a study of CD8+ T cells in alopecia areata. Treatment described: oral pan-JAK inhibitor, 5-10 mg twice daily. TCR sequencing used cDNA made by reverse transcription of extracted RNA. TCRdb's table, derived via immunoSEQ multiplex PCR, lists solely in-frame clones and lacks some. Among roughly 100,000 clones listed, around 84% were seen once. Sequenced here: CD8+ T cells sorted from blood, sampled at approximately week 30, from a patient treated with tofacitinib. Source of these receptors: a human donor with alopecia areata.

The chain combines TRBV6-1 with TRBJ2-5; 7 bases match TRBD1. Germline values: CDR1 MNHNS, CDR2 SASEGT. The CDR3 runs to 16 residues. J was trimmed by 5 bases and V by 2 bases; bases with no gene match: 11. DNA for the CDR3: TGTGCCAGCAGTGAATATAGAGGGGGCTGGAGGGAGACCCAGTACTTC. Amino acids: CASSEYRGGWRETQYF.

This chain links TRBV29-1 with TRBJ2-7; 7 bases match TRBD1. V lost 5 bases to trimming and J lost 3 bases; unmatched junction nucleotides: 7. Germline V gene lookup returns CDR1 SQVTM and CDR2 ANQGSEA. There are 13 residues in the CDR3. CDR3 amino acids: CSVRRDRSYEQYF. DNA of the CDR3: TGCAGCGTTCGACGGGACAGAAGCTACGAGCAGTACTTC.

The chain joins TRBV27 to TRBJ2-7; maybe TRBD2 (5 bases). Germline CDR1 and CDR2: MNHEY and SMNVEV (reference sequence). Trimming removed 3 bases from V and 3 bases from J, with 12 bases in between. The CDR3 spans 14 residues. CDR3 bases: TGTGCCAGCAGTTTCGCCCGGGGTCGCTACGAGCAGTACTTC. Protein product: CASSFARGRYEQYF.

The chain recombines TRBV2 with TRBJ2-2; 8 nucleotides match TRBD2. V lost 2 bases to trimming and J lost 7 bases; unmatched junction nucleotides: 6. This CDR3 region has 15 residues. Germline CDR1 SNHLY, CDR2 FYNNEI. The CDR3 reads CASSETSGLLGELFF. The CDR3 bases are TGTGCCAGCAGTGAAACTAGCGGACTTCTCGGGGAGCTGTTTTTT.

The J gene is TRBJ2-1, the V gene TRBV5-8; D may be TRBD1 (5 bases). Trimming took 7 bases from V and 5 from J, leaving 13 bases between them. There are 13 residues in the CDR3. Germline V CDR1 and CDR2: SGHTS, YDEGEE. The CDR3 region is CASGYDSHNEQFF. Written as DNA, the CDR3 is TGTGCCAGCGGATACGACAGCCACAATGAGCAGTTCTTC.

The rearrangement links TRBV10-2 to TRBJ2-5; D perhaps matches TRBD1 (6 bases). Gene TRBJ2-7 matches the end of the DNA better, so the J call may be wrong. Germline loops: CDR1 WSHSY, CDR2 SAAADI. The CDR3 contains 14 residues. The CDR3 here is CASSDPGQRYEQYF. The CDR3 DNA is TGCGCCAGCAGTGATCCCGGACAGCGCTACGAGCAGTACTTC.

J is TRBJ2-3 and V is TRBV19; 10 bases fit TRBD2. J lost 2 bases, V lost 4 bases, and 6 bases had no gene match. The CDR3 runs to 16 residues. Germline V CDR1 and CDR2: LNHDA, SQIVND (reference sequence). CDR3 bases: TGTGCCAGTAGTACACTAGCGGGGATCATCACAGATACGCAGTATTTT. It codes for CASSTLAGIITDTQYF.

The V call is TRBV7-9, the J call TRBJ1-1, with 9 nucleotides matching TRBD1. V dropped 4 bases and J dropped 6; count of bases not matched to a gene: 9. Germline lookup yields CDR1 SEHNR and CDR2 FQNEAQ (reference sequence). The CDR3 has 15 residues. CDR3 amino acids: CASSSPGGQGPEAFF. CDR3 nucleotide sequence: TGTGCCAGCAGCTCCCCCGGGGGACAGGGCCCTGAAGCTTTCTTT.

The chain joins TRBV6-5 to TRBJ2-1; a possible D gene is TRBD2 (7 bases). Looked up from germline, CDR1 is MNHEY and CDR2 is SVGAGI. The CDR3 contains 16 residues. Trimming cost V 0 bases and J 12 bases, with 21 bases left between them. CDR3 in DNA: TGTGCCAGCAGTTACTCTGGGGGGGCGGAGGGGCATGGGCAGTTCTTC. It is translated as CASSYSGGAEGHGQFF.

The genes are TRBV7-9 and TRBJ2-5; D ambiguous. Trimming pared 6 bases from V and 1 base from J, leaving 12 bases between. The CDR3 sequence is 14 residues long. The germline CDR1 and CDR2 sequences are SEHNR and FQNEAQ (reference sequence). The CDR3 loop reads CASSSTGTQETQYF. Written as DNA, the CDR3 is TGTGCCAGCAGTTCGACCGGCACCCAAGAGACCCAGTACTTC.

The chain is built from TRBV5-1 and TRBJ2-2; D could derive from TRBD1 or TRBD2 (5 bases each). Trimming cost V 7 bases and J 3 bases, with 13 bases left between them. Germline V gives CDR1 SGHRS, CDR2 YFSETQ. This CDR3 is built from 14 residues. The CDR3 region has the DNA TGCGCCAGCTTATTGGGGACCGACACCGGGGAGCTGTTTTTT. Its translation: CASLLGTDTGELFF.

The chain uses TRBV18 and TRBJ2-7, with 8 bases that match TRBD2. There are 16 residues in the CDR3. The V and J ends lost 2 bases and 2 bases, in that order; junction bases with no gene match: 8. Germline-derived CDR1 and CDR2 are KGHSH and LQKENI. The DNA for the CDR3 is TGTGCCAGCTCACCATTCGGGGGGGGATCCCCCTACGAGCAGTACTTC. It is translated as CASSPFGGGSPYEQYF.

The V and J genes are TRBV6-5 and TRBJ2-1; no firm D call. Germline lookup yields CDR1 MNHEY and CDR2 SVGAGI. V was pared by 1 base and J by 8 bases, with 15 bases between. The CDR3 runs to 15 residues. CDR3 DNA sequence: TGTGCCAGCAGTTACTATAGGGAAAGGGTCCATGAGCAGTTCTTC. It encodes CASSYYRERVHEQFF.

The chain recombines TRBV2 with TRBJ1-1; D perhaps matches TRBD1 (5 bases). The CDR3 covers 14 residues. V lost 5 bases to trimming and J lost 4 bases, with 14 bases between them. Germline assignment: CDR1 SNHLY and CDR2 FYNNEI. CDR3 protein: CASSPGTGPTEAFF. The DNA of the CDR3 is TGTGCCAGCAGTCCAGGGACGGGCCCCACTGAAGCTTTCTTT.

This sequence joins TRBV6-5 and TRBJ2-1; tentatively, D is TRBD1 (5 bases). This CDR3 contains 13 residues. CDR1 is MNHEY and CDR2 is SVGAGI in the germline V gene. Between the trimmed V and J ends, which lost 4 bases and 2 bases, there was a span of 6 bases. Written as DNA, the CDR3 is TGTGCCAGCAGTTCAGGGACCTACAATGAGCAGTTCTTC. Its protein product is CASSSGTYNEQFF.

This chain connects TRBV7-9 to TRBJ1-1; D gene uncertain. From germline, CDR1 is SEHNR and CDR2 FQNEAQ (reference sequence). The CDR3 runs to 14 residues. V was trimmed by 3 bases and J by 2 bases, leaving 10 bases between them. CDR3 in amino acids: CASSFLSVNTEAFF. CDR3 nucleotides: TGTGCCAGCAGCTTTTTGTCCGTTAACACTGAAGCTTTCTTT.

V usage is TRBV29-1 and J usage is TRBJ2-7, with D hard to call. The V gene lost 1 base and the J gene lost 6 bases, with 10 bases spanning the gap. The CDR3 covers 12 residues. Germline V gene lookup returns CDR1 SQVTM and CDR2 ANQGSEA. This chain's CDR3 is CSVEGGLAEQYF. The CDR3 nucleotides are TGCAGCGTTGAAGGCGGCCTCGCCGAGCAGTACTTC.

The chain links TRBV15 to TRBJ2-7; the D call may be TRBD1 or TRBD2 (5 bases each). The V and J ends lost 6 bases and 7 bases respectively, with 16 bases between them. The CDR3 runs 13 residues. Per germline, CDR1 LNHNV and CDR2 YYDKDF (reference sequence). CDR3 amino acids: CATRNPGDEEQYF. The CDR3 DNA reads TGTGCCACCAGAAACCCCGGGGACGAAGAGCAGTACTTC. The whole variable domain, remainder taken from reference TRBV15 and TRBJ2-7, is DAMVIQNPRYQVTQFGKPVTLSCSQTLNHNVMYWYQQKSSQAPKLLFHYYDKDFNNEADTPDNFQSRRPNTSFCFLDIRSPGLGDTAMYLCATRNPGDEEQYFGPGTRLTVT.

Only one count was recorded for this clone. This chain connects TRBV7-9 to TRBJ1-2, with a tentative D call TRBD1 (6 bases). This CDR3 has 15 amino acids. Germline V gene data show CDR1 as SEHNR and CDR2 as FQNEAQ (reference sequence). V was clipped by 4 bases and J by 0 bases, with 12 bases between them. CDR3 sequence: CASSWTTGSNYGYTF. The CDR3 region has the DNA TGTGCCAGCAGCTGGACGACAGGTTCTAACTATGGCTACACCTTC.

Of note for this clone: The junction departs from germline at one end; a sequencing error may be responsible. This sequence joins TRBV27 and TRBJ2-7, with 10 positions matching TRBD1. The CDR3 is 15 residues long. Looked up from germline, CDR1 is MNHEY and CDR2 is SMNVEV (reference sequence). CDR3: CAGSLGQGLTYEQYF. The CDR3 DNA follows: TGTGCCGGCAGTTTGGGACAGGGGCTTACCTACGAGCAGTACTTC.

This rearrangement joins TRBV7-9 to TRBJ2-5; 10 nucleotides match TRBD1. V lost 3 bases to trimming and J lost 0 bases; unmatched junction nucleotides: 10. CDR3 length: 18 amino acids. The germline CDR1 and CDR2 sequences are SEHNR and FQNEAQ (reference sequence). CDR3 in amino acids: CASSFSVTGTGDQETQYF. CDR3 DNA: TGTGCCAGCAGCTTTTCGGTCACCGGGACAGGGGACCAAGAGACCCAGTACTTC.

The gene calls are TRBV10-3 and TRBJ2-5; 7 positions match TRBD2. The germline V gene has CDR1 ENHRY and CDR2 SYGVKD. The J segment lost 1 base and the V segment lost 4 bases, leaving 3 bases of the junction unmatched. The CDR3 has 14 residues. The CDR3 nucleotides read TGTGCCATCAGTGGAAGCGGGGTCCAAGAGACCCAGTACTTC. This gives the protein CAISGSGVQETQYF.

The chain couples TRBV30 to TRBJ2-2, with 11 bases lining up with TRBD2. From germline, CDR1 is GTSNPN and CDR2 SVGIG (reference sequence). There are 14 residues in the CDR3. J gave up 6 bases and V 2 bases, and 2 bases lay outside the gene matches. The CDR3 is CAWSFSGGAGELFF. The CDR3, as DNA: TGTGCCTGGAGTTTTAGCGGGGGGGCCGGGGAGCTGTTTTTT.

CDR3 DNA sequence: TGCAGCGTTGGGGATTACACCGGGGAGCTGTTTTTT. Protein: CSVGDYTGELFF. The chain couples TRBV29-1 to TRBJ2-2; D ambiguous. This CDR3 has 12 residues. Germline CDR1 and CDR2: SQVTM and ANQGSEA. Trimming took off 4 bases at V and 3 bases at J, with 6 bases between the two ends.

This clone was seen a single time. The rearrangement joins TRBV7-9 to TRBJ1-5, with D maybe TRBD1 (5 bases). The CDR3 has 14 residues. Trimming took 5 bases from V and 8 from J, leaving 16 bases between them. Germline V lookup: CDR1 SEHNR, CDR2 FQNEAQ (reference sequence). CDR3 protein: CASSHNQGDEPQHF. The DNA of the CDR3 is TGTGCCAGCAGCCATAACCAGGGTGATGAGCCCCAGCATTTT.

J is TRBJ1-1 and V is TRBV5-1; 12 bases line up with TRBD1. Germline values: CDR1 SGHRS, CDR2 YFSETQ. V trimming: 3 bases; J trimming: 1 base; junction bases outside the gene matches: 7. The CDR3 runs 17 residues. CDR3 sequence (DNA): TGCGCCAGCAGCTCCCCGGGACAGGGGGCCGGGAACACTGAAGCTTTCTTT. Protein: CASSSPGQGAGNTEAFF. The whole variable domain, filled in from reference TRBV5-1 and TRBJ1-1, reads KAGVTQTPRYLIKTRGQQVTLSCSPISGHRSVSWYQQTPGQGLQFLFEYFSETQRNKGNFPGRFSGRQFSNSRSEMNVSTLELGDSALYLCASSSPGQGAGNTEAFFGQGTRLTVV.

CDR3 loop: CASSPGQGITDTQYF. CDR3 nucleotide sequence: TGTGCCAGCAGCCCGGGACAGGGAATCACAGATACGCAGTATTTT. The V and J genes are TRBV9 and TRBJ2-3, with 9 bases fitting TRBD1. Germline V gene data show CDR1 as SGDLS and CDR2 as YYNGEE. The CDR3 length is 15 residues. The trim removed 4 bases at V and 2 bases at J, leaving 5 bases unmatched.

This chain uses TRBV9 with TRBJ2-1; 7 nucleotides align to TRBD1. V shed 3 bases, J shed 0 bases, and the junction held 6 bases outside the gene matches. This CDR3 is built from 16 residues. Germline CDR1 is SGDLS and CDR2 is YYNGEE. For the CDR3, the DNA is TGTGCCAGCAGCGCCCCGGGGACAGCCTCCTACAATGAGCAGTTCTTC. This gives the protein CASSAPGTASYNEQFF.

CDR3 DNA: TGTGCCAGCAGCTCCCGACAAGCGAACACTGAAGCTTTCTTT. Translated, it gives CASSSRQANTEAFF. The chain uses TRBV7-8 and TRBJ1-1; D not certain. This CDR3 is 14 amino acids long. Trimming took off 4 bases at V and 1 base at J, with 10 bases between the two ends. Germline-derived CDR1 and CDR2 are SGHVS and FQNEAQ.

The V gene is TRBV5-1, the J gene TRBJ2-3; D unresolved. The V end lost 4 bases, the J end lost 3 bases, and 15 bases lay between the germline ends. Looked up from germline, CDR1 is SGHRS and CDR2 is YFSETQ. This CDR3 spans 15 amino acids. CDR3 bases: TGCGCCAGCAGCGAGGTGGACCCGGGTACAGATACGCAGTATTTT. This codes for CASSEVDPGTDTQYF.

This clone was recorded once. The same CDR3 also results from other DNA sequences found in this sample. The rearrangement joins TRBV6-1 to TRBJ2-3, with 8 bases identical to TRBD2. This CDR3 has 15 amino acids. J was trimmed by 3 bases and V by 6 bases; bases with no gene match: 8. The germline V gene has CDR1 MNHNS and CDR2 SASEGT. The CDR3, as DNA: TGTGCCAGCAGATCAGGACTAGCTGGGACAGATACGCAGTATTTT. Protein product: CASRSGLAGTDTQYF.